This T cell receptor (delta chain) originates from a study of gamma delta lymphoproliferative disorders and STAT genes. Deletions cut 0 bases from V and 0 bases from J, with 17 bases between. This CDR3 contains 18 residues. Germline assignment: CDR1 TSWWSYY and CDR2 QGS. By proportion, this clone is medium-sized. This sequence is one base from a far larger clone and is likely a read error. TCRdb ran CATT on the multiplex PCR reads. The data show about 240 delta-chain clones, approximately 9.1% seen once. PBMCs from patients and controls supplied the genomic DNA for sequencing. The origin of this receptor is a human donor with gamma-delta T-cell large granular lymphocyte leukemia. The specimen sequenced was blood. The chain uses TRDV1 and TRDJ1; the D call may be TRDD2 or TRDD3 (5 bases each). This CDR3 reads CALGELVGGPFDTDKLIF. DNA for the CDR3: TGTGCTCTTGGGGAACTGGTAGGGGGGCCCTTCGACACCGATAAACTCATCTTT.